What follows are 30 T cell receptor beta chains derived from one specimen sequenced in a study of blood T cell repertoires in COVID-19. The method was immunoSEQ multiplex PCR; TCRdb's version includes in-frame clones alone and lacks a portion of them. Of some 150,000 clones in the sample, roughly 80% are singletons; the top ten hold 5.5% to 7%. Material: peripheral blood. The receptors come from a human donor in a cohort sampled during active COVID-19.

The chain employs TRBV15 and TRBJ2-7; the D gene is possibly TRBD2 (6 bases). The CDR3 is made up of 20 amino acids. Germline loops: CDR1 LNHNV, CDR2 YYDKDF (reference sequence). V was cut by 0 bases and J by 5 bases, with 29 bases left in between. This CDR3 is CATSRDGPASAIGRGHEQYF. In nucleotides, the CDR3 is TGTGCCACCAGCAGAGATGGACCGGCTAGCGCAATAGGACGAGGACACGAGCAGTACTTC.

The genes are TRBV6-1 and TRBJ1-5, with D perhaps TRBD1 (5 bases). V was cut by 1 base and J by 5 bases, with 9 bases left in between. CDR3 size: 14 residues. Germline V gene sequence: CDR1 MNHNS, CDR2 SASEGT. The CDR3 DNA reads as TGTGCCAGCAGTGAAGGGGGGGTAGATCAGCCCCAGCATTTT. Its protein is CASSEGGVDQPQHF.

In the case of this clone: Relative to the germline gene, one junction end is altered; a read error may explain this. The gene calls are TRBV7-7 and TRBJ2-1; 7 positions agree with TRBD2. Per the germline V gene, CDR1 is SSHAT and CDR2 is FNYEAQ (reference sequence). This CDR3 comprises 18 residues. CDR3 region: CASSPGMGGGVIYNEQFF. In DNA form, the CDR3 reads TGTGCTAGCAGCCCTGGAATGGGGGGGGGTGTTATTTACAATGAGCAGTTCTTC.

CDR3: CASSLGNRRSNYGYTF. CDR3 in DNA: TGTGCCAGCAGCTTGGGTAACAGGCGATCTAACTATGGCTACACCTTC. V gene TRBV5-6 combines with J gene TRBJ1-2; D is possibly TRBD1 (5 bases). The CDR3 consists of 16 residues. The ends were cut back, 0 bases at V and 0 bases at J, with 12 bases in the middle. Germline CDR1 SGHDT, CDR2 YYEEEE.

The genes are TRBV3-1 (or the pseudogene TRBV3-2) and TRBJ1-1; TRBD1 matches 10 bases. Looked up from germline, CDR1 is LGHDT and CDR2 is YNNKEL (reference sequence). V was clipped by 5 bases and J by 0 bases; unmatched bases: 6. This CDR3 region has 16 residues. CDR3 sequence: CASSARQGAVNTEAFF. CDR3 coding DNA: TGTGCCAGCAGCGCCCGACAGGGGGCGGTGAACACTGAAGCTTTCTTT.

The chain joins TRBV27 to TRBJ2-7, with D hard to call. CDR1 MNHEY and CDR2 SMNVEV come from the germline V gene (reference sequence). This CDR3 region has 11 residues. V was shortened by 6 bases and J by 4 bases, with 7 bases between the two germline ends. The CDR3 protein is CASRRGYEQYF. The CDR3 region has the DNA TGTGCCAGCAGGAGAGGTTACGAGCAGTACTTC.

CDR3 sequence (DNA): TGTGCCAGCAGCCCTGACAGGGTCGGGAATGAAAAACTGTTTTTT. This encodes CASSPDRVGNEKLFF. This sequence joins TRBV2 and TRBJ1-4; 7 nucleotides line up with TRBD1. Germline CDR1 is SNHLY and CDR2 is FYNNEI. This CDR3 is built from 15 residues. V shed 6 bases and J 5 bases; nucleotides not matched to a gene: 9. The full variable domain, rest sourced from reference TRBV2 and TRBJ1-4, is EPEVTQTPSHQVTQMGQEVILRCVPISNHLYFYWYRQILGQKVEFLVSFYNNEISEKSEIFDDQFSVERPDGSNFTLKIRSTKLEDSAMYFCASSPDRVGNEKLFFGSGTQLSVL.

On this clone itself: The junction departs from germline at one end; a sequencing error may be responsible. The V gene is TRBV29-1, the J gene TRBJ2-3; TRBD2 matches at 12 bases. Germline loops: CDR1 SQVTM, CDR2 ANQGSEA. The CDR3 runs to 11 residues. The CDR3 sequence: CSVDGLAGRLF. Here the CDR3 DNA reads TGCAGCGTTGATGGACTAGCGGGGAGGTTGTTT.

A few counts support this clone. This chain connects TRBV11-2 to TRBJ2-1; 10 nucleotides agree with TRBD1. CDR3 length equals 16 residues. The germline V gene encodes CDR1 SGHAT and CDR2 FQNNGV. J lost 5 bases, V lost 8 bases, and 12 bases had no gene match. The CDR3 DNA reads as TGTGCCAGCGGAGGGGGGGACAGGGGATTCGACAATGAGCAGTTCTTC. Its protein is CASGGGDRGFDNEQFF.

J is TRBJ1-2 and V is TRBV11-2, with 9 bases identical to TRBD1. The V and J ends lost 2 bases and 8 bases, in that order; junction bases with no gene match: 6. The CDR3 has 14 amino acids. Germline lookup yields CDR1 SGHAT and CDR2 FQNNGV. The CDR3 spells CASSLRTGDGGYTF. For the CDR3, the DNA is TGTGCCAGCAGCTTAAGGACAGGGGACGGCGGCTACACCTTC.

The V gene is TRBV7-2, the J gene TRBJ1-4; TRBD1 aligns across 8 bases. The CDR3 loop spans 16 amino acids. The trim removed 3 bases at V and 7 bases at J, leaving 10 bases unmatched. CDR1 is SGHTA and CDR2 is FQGNSA in the germline V gene. The CDR3 DNA follows: TGTGCCAGCAGCTTTATGGGCGGGACAGGAGGTGAAAAACTGTTTTTT. As protein: CASSFMGGTGGEKLFF. Looking up the rest from reference TRBV7-2 and TRBJ1-4 gives the full variable domain: GAGVSQSPSNKVTEKGKDVELRCDPISGHTALYWYRQSLGQGLEFLIYFQGNSAPDKSGLPSDRFSAERTGGSVSTLTIQRTQQEDSAVYLCASSFMGGTGGEKLFFGSGTQLSVL.

The chain recombines TRBV7-2 with TRBJ2-7, with 9 nucleotides matching TRBD2. Trimming took 1 base from V and 3 from J; bases not matched to a gene: 13. Germline CDR1 SGHTA, CDR2 FQGNSA. This CDR3 is built from 18 residues. The CDR3 DNA reads TGTGCCAGCAGCTTAGTGTTTCCTAGCGGGGCAGAAGTCTACGAGCAGTACTTC. This gives the protein CASSLVFPSGAEVYEQYF.

The rearrangement uses TRBV30 and TRBJ1-2, with 11 bases lining up with TRBD1. Germline V lookup: CDR1 GTSNPN, CDR2 SVGIG (reference sequence). This CDR3 is built from 14 residues. V lost 0 bases and J lost 6; bases outside the gene matches: 3. Written as DNA, the CDR3 is TGTGCCTGGAGTGTAGGGGGACAGGGGGATGGCTACACCTTC. Protein sequence: CAWSVGGQGDGYTF.

V and J are TRBV5-8 and TRBJ2-2; D gene uncertain. Germline assignment: CDR1 SGHTS and CDR2 YDEGEE. Trimming removed 0 bases from V and 4 bases from J, with 13 bases in between. The CDR3 length is 16 residues. The CDR3 nucleotides are TGTGCCAGCAGCTTGGGTTTCCCACCCAGCACCGGGGAGCTGTTTTTT. Translation gives CASSLGFPPSTGELFF.

The rearrangement joins TRBV19 to TRBJ2-1; 7 bases line up with TRBD1. This CDR3 has 15 residues. Trimming at V came to 6 bases and at J to 2 bases, leaving 7 bases not matched to a gene. Germline-derived CDR1 and CDR2 are LNHDA and SQIVND (reference sequence). The CDR3 region is CASSHDRDPYNEQFF. As DNA, the CDR3 is TGTGCCAGTAGCCATGACAGGGACCCCTACAATGAGCAGTTCTTC.

The chain has TRBV5-1 and TRBJ2-7; 7 nucleotides line up with TRBD2. V shed 3 bases, J shed 4 bases, and the junction held 7 bases outside the gene matches. Germline V gene sequence: CDR1 SGHRS, CDR2 YFSETQ. The CDR3 totals 14 residues. The CDR3 nucleotides read TGCGCCAGCAGCTCCGGGACTATGCTATACGAGCAGTACTTC. This sequence encodes CASSSGTMLYEQYF.

The chain uses TRBV6-5 and TRBJ2-7, with a weak D call TRBD2 (5 bases). The ends were cut back, 6 bases at V and 4 bases at J, with 19 bases in the middle. The germline V gene encodes CDR1 MNHEY and CDR2 SVGAGI. This CDR3 has 15 amino acids. DNA of the CDR3: TGTGCCAGCAGAGAGTCGGGGTCAATTTTGTACGAGCAGTACTTC. Its translation is CASRESGSILYEQYF.

The genes are TRBV4-3 and TRBJ1-6, with 10 bases identical to TRBD1. The CDR3 has 15 residues. V shed 3 bases and J 7 bases; nucleotides not matched to a gene: 3. The germline gives CDR1 LGHNA, CDR2 YSLEER. The CDR3 reads CASSHRQGANSPLHF. In DNA, the CDR3 is TGCGCCAGCAGCCATCGACAGGGGGCGAATTCACCCCTCCACTTT.

This chain joins TRBV11-2 and TRBJ2-2; perhaps TRBD2 as D (6 bases). Germline V gene data show CDR1 as SGHAT and CDR2 as FQNNGV. The CDR3 sequence is 12 residues long. Trimming removed 4 bases from V and 7 bases from J, with 7 bases in between. The CDR3 DNA reads TGTGCCAGCAGCTCGGGGGTCGGGGAGCTGTTTTTT. Its translation is CASSSGVGELFF.

The chain carries TRBV29-1 and TRBJ2-5; 7 bases are shared with TRBD1. The CDR3 runs to 13 residues. Germline V gene sequence: CDR1 SQVTM, CDR2 ANQGSEA. The J segment lost 1 base and the V segment lost 3 bases, leaving 2 bases of the junction unmatched. The CDR3 reads CSVDGTVQETQYF. CDR3 sequence (DNA): TGCAGCGTTGATGGGACAGTCCAAGAGACCCAGTACTTC. The full variable domain, completed using reference TRBV29-1 and TRBJ2-5, is SAVISQKPSRDICQRGTSLTIQCQVDSQVTMMFWYRQQPGQSLTLIATANQGSEATYESGFVIDKFPISRPNLTFSTLTVSNMSPEDSSIYLCSVDGTVQETQYFGPGTRLLVL.

The CDR3 DNA is TGCGCCAGCAGCACCGGACAGGGACCTCTCAGCTCTGGAAACACCATATATTTT. Its protein is CASSTGQGPLSSGNTIYF. The rearrangement joins TRBV5-1 to TRBJ1-3; 8 bases are shared with TRBD1. With 4 bases clipped from V and 0 bases from J, the junction kept 12 bases outside the gene matches. Germline V gene data show CDR1 as SGHRS and CDR2 as YFSETQ. CDR3 size: 18 residues.

This clone was detected only a few times. This rearrangement joins TRBV7-8 to TRBJ2-7, with TRBD2 as a possible D gene (5 bases). The CDR3 is made up of 14 amino acids. Germline CDR1 SGHVS, CDR2 FQNEAQ. V was cut by 2 bases and J by 6 bases, with 14 bases left in between. CDR3 protein: CASSLFEGWGEQYF. CDR3 in DNA: TGTGCCAGCAGCTTATTTGAGGGATGGGGCGAGCAGTACTTC.

J is TRBJ1-4 and V is TRBV19; no firm D call. The CDR3 consists of 15 residues. Germline CDR1 is LNHDA and CDR2 is SQIVND (reference sequence). Trimming pared 3 bases from V and 6 bases from J, leaving 14 bases between. CDR3 residues: CASSMPRSPYEKLFF. CDR3 DNA sequence: TGTGCCAGTAGTATGCCCAGGTCGCCTTATGAAAAACTGTTTTTT. Combining the CDR3 with reference TRBV19 and TRBJ1-4 gives the whole variable domain DGGITQSPKYLFRKEGQNVTLSCEQNLNHDAMYWYRQDPGQGLRLIYYSQIVNDFQKGDIAEGYSVSREKKESFPLTVTSAQKNPTAFYLCASSMPRSPYEKLFFGSGTQLSVL.

The CDR3 nucleotides read TGTGCCAGCAGTTACTCGCGGGGACAGGTTGGAAACACCATATATTTT. Protein product: CASSYSRGQVGNTIYF. The V and J genes are TRBV6-5 and TRBJ1-3, with TRBD1 matching 8 bases. V shed 0 bases and J 3 bases; nucleotides not matched to a gene: 4. Germline CDR1 and CDR2: MNHEY and SVGAGI. The CDR3 is made up of 16 amino acids.

The gene calls are TRBV5-4 and TRBJ1-3, with D possibly TRBD1 on 6 matching bases. V shed 0 bases and J shed 4 bases, with 11 bases lying between them. The germline gives CDR1 SGHNT, CDR2 YYREEE (reference sequence). The CDR3 extends over 15 amino acids. The CDR3 reads CASSLGGGRGNTIYF. CDR3 nucleotide sequence: TGTGCCAGCAGCTTGGGCGGGGGCCGGGGAAACACCATATATTTT.

The chain carries TRBV19 and TRBJ1-6; 8 bases map to TRBD1. The germline V gene encodes CDR1 LNHDA and CDR2 SQIVND (reference sequence). CDR3 length: 14 residues. The J segment lost 9 bases and the V segment lost 6 bases, leaving 7 bases of the junction unmatched. The CDR3 reads CASRNKQGGSPLHF. In nucleotides, the CDR3 is TGTGCCAGTAGGAACAAACAGGGGGGTTCACCCCTCCACTTT.

This clone has a handful of counts. The CDR3 loop is CASSLFRGNTGELFF. CDR3 nucleotides: TGTGCCAGCAGCTTATTCCGGGGGAACACCGGGGAGCTGTTTTTT. The chain is built from TRBV7-3 and TRBJ2-2, with D possibly matching TRBD2 (5 bases). The V gene lost 2 bases and the J gene lost 1 base, with 8 bases spanning the gap. The CDR3 extends over 15 amino acids. Germline V lookup: CDR1 SGHTA, CDR2 FQGTGA.

The chain employs TRBV15 and TRBJ1-1, with D hard to call. Trimming shortened V by 0 bases and J by 7 bases, and 15 bases separated the two germline ends. Germline V gene sequence: CDR1 LNHNV, CDR2 YYDKDF (reference sequence). The CDR3 contains 15 residues. CDR3 region: CATSRETQRTNEAFF. Here the CDR3 DNA reads TGTGCCACCAGCAGAGAAACACAGCGGACTAATGAAGCTTTCTTT.

This clone has only a few counts. The chain combines TRBV3-1 (or the pseudogene TRBV3-2) with TRBJ1-1; 10 positions match TRBD1. Germline V gene lookup returns CDR1 LGHDT and CDR2 YNNKEL (reference sequence). The CDR3 runs 16 residues. V gave up 5 bases and J gave up 4 bases; unmatched junction bases: 10. CDR3: CASSFDRGRMSTEAFF. The CDR3 nucleotides are TGTGCCAGCAGCTTCGACAGGGGGCGGATGAGCACTGAAGCTTTCTTT.

The chain has TRBV7-9 and TRBJ1-2, with 8 bases that match TRBD1. The CDR3 totals 16 residues. Unmatched junction bases numbered 11, after V lost 2 bases and J lost 6 bases. Germline V CDR1 and CDR2: SEHNR, FQNEAQ (reference sequence). CDR3 sequence (DNA): TGTGCCAGCAGCTTATTGGGGACAGGTTTTCCGCATGGCTACACCTTC. Its protein is CASSLLGTGFPHGYTF.